The following is a TCR beta chain sequence with its context. The antigen remains unidentified. This sample was included in a study of cytomegalovirus exposure and HLA in healthy donors. About the research overall: Among over 300 genotyped donors, 80% to 90% fell in the Caucasian-associated ancestry cluster.

Study results and limitations: High specificity and sensitivity for cytomegalovirus status were reported for the classifier.

The PCR contained 60 Vbeta and 13 Jbeta primers. Only in-frame clones appear in the TCRdb table, and some are missing; sequencing was by immunoSEQ multiplex PCR. The table records roughly 120,000 clones, around 76% of them present only once. Sequencing was done on a sample of PBMCs. The source of this sequence is a woman in her sixties in good health and CMV-seropositive.

In nucleotides, the CDR3 is TGTGCCAGCAGCCCCCGGGACAGGGTTTTAGATACGCAGTATTTT. Its protein is CASSPRDRVLDTQYF. The J gene is TRBJ2-3, the V gene TRBV27; the match to TRBD1 covers 9 bases. Unmatched junction bases numbered 9, after V lost 6 bases and J lost 5 bases. The germline CDR1 and CDR2 sequences are MNHEY and SMNVEV (reference sequence). This CDR3 has 15 residues.